The T cell receptor (beta chain) described here comes from a study of shared clonotypes between healthy human individuals. Generated by immunoSEQ multiplex PCR, the TCRdb table keeps only in-frame clones and is missing some. The sample shows millions of clones, more than 85% of them seen only once. This CDR3 spans 13 amino acids. Germline V gene sequence: CDR1 MNHNY, CDR2 SVGAGI (reference sequence). Losses at the gene ends were 5 bases for V and 6 bases for J; bases not matched to a gene: 6. The sequenced sample was naive CD4+ T cells from PBMCs. Subset noted: CD45RA+ positively selected. V gene TRBV6-6 combines with J gene TRBJ2-5; 7 bases fit TRBD1. This clonotype was sampled from a man aged 18-30 years in good health. Some clones in this sample may be carry-over from other donors' samples. The CDR3 loop reads CASSNDRAQTQYF. DNA of the CDR3: TGTGCCAGCAGTAACGACAGGGCCCAGACCCAGTACTTC.